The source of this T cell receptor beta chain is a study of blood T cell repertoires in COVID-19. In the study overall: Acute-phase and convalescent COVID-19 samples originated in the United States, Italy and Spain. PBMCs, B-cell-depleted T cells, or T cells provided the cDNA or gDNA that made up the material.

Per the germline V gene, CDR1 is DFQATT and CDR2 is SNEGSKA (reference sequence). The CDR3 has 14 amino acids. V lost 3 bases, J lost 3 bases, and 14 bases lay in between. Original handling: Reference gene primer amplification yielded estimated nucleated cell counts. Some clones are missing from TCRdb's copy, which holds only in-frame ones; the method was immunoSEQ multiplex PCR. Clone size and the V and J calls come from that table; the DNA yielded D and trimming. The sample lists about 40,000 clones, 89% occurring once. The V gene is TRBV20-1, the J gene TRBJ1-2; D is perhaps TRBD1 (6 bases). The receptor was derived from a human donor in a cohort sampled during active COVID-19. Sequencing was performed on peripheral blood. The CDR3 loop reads CSASSRTAHYGYTF. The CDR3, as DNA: TGCAGTGCTAGTTCCCGGACAGCCCACTATGGCTACACCTTC.